Included here is one T cell receptor beta chain sequence, with context. Its antigen is not identified. The entry originates in a study of cytomegalovirus exposure and HLA in healthy donors. Study results and limitations: Most CMV-associated TCR beta chains were later found to appear HLA-restricted.

In the PCR, 60 Vbeta and 13 Jbeta primers were used. Method: immunoSEQ multiplex PCR; TCRdb's copy keeps in-frame clones and lacks some. This sample yields under 85,000 clones, of which around three quarters are seen a single time; about 4.5% belongs to the top ten. Germline loops: CDR1 LGHNA, CDR2 YSLEER. CDR3 length: 16 amino acids. V lost 0 bases, J lost 5 bases, and 5 bases stayed unmatched. The chain recombines TRBV4-3 with TRBJ2-2; 8 bases are shared with TRBD2. Sequencing was carried out using PBMCs. The TCR comes from a woman aged 25 to 39 in good health and CMV-seronegative. The CDR3 loop reads CASSQDPAGVTGELFF. In DNA form, the CDR3 reads TGCGCCAGCAGCCAAGATCCAGCGGGGGTTACCGGGGAGCTGTTTTTT.